The 14 T cell receptor beta chains presented below share a single source sample, sequenced in a study of T-cell memory formation after mild COVID-19. One entry per CDR3 protein results from TCRdb running MiXCR on the 5' RACE reads. This sample has 85,000 to 130,000 distinct CDR3 sequences, with more than 9.5% found just once. The specimen was PBMCs or a T cell subset sorted from them (not recorded which). The receptors were sampled from a young man who had mild COVID-19 (a few samples of this study predate the infection). Cell type and time point are not known.

This clonotype was observed many times. This sequence joins TRBV20-1 and TRBJ2-1; tentatively, D is TRBD2 (5 bases). CDR3 length equals 14 residues. Trimming removed 5 bases from V and 2 bases from J, with 13 bases in between. CDR1 and CDR2 (germline): DFQATT, SNEGSKA (reference sequence). CDR3 nucleotides: TGCAGTGCTTCCCGGGATCATGCCTACAATGAGCAGTTCTTC. This gives the protein CSASRDHAYNEQFF.

This clonotype was counted between two and nine times. The CDR3 nucleotides are TGTGCCAGCAGTTTGGGGACTAGCGGGGCAGTACAAGAGACCCAGTACTTC. It codes for CASSLGTSGAVQETQYF. The V call is TRBV27, the J call TRBJ2-5, with 13 bases aligning to TRBD2. The length of the CDR3 is 17 residues. Germline assignment: CDR1 MNHEY and CDR2 SMNVEV (reference sequence). The V and J ends lost 3 bases and 2 bases, in that order; junction bases with no gene match: 6.

The J gene is TRBJ2-7, the V gene TRBV7-2; weak D call: TRBD2 (6 bases). There are 13 residues in the CDR3. Germline CDR1 reads SGHTA; CDR2 reads FQGNSA. Trimming removed 3 bases from V and 6 bases from J, with 12 bases in between. In DNA form, the CDR3 reads TGTGCCAGCAGCTTCGGAGGGGTGCTCGAGCAGTACTTC. The encoded protein is CASSFGGVLEQYF. Looking up the rest from reference TRBV7-2 and TRBJ2-7 gives the full variable domain: GAGVSQSPSNKVTEKGKDVELRCDPISGHTALYWYRQSLGQGLEFLIYFQGNSAPDKSGLPSDRFSAERTGGSVSTLTIQRTQQEDSAVYLCASSFGGVLEQYFGPGTRLTVT.

This clonotype was picked up a small number of times. This chain joins TRBV18 and TRBJ1-1; D not resolved. V shed 7 bases and J shed 1 base, with 10 bases lying between them. CDR3 length: 13 amino acids. Germline lookup yields CDR1 KGHSH and CDR2 LQKENI. The CDR3 DNA sequence: TGTGCCAGCTTAAACGAGGGGAACACTGAAGCTTTCTTT. As protein: CASLNEGNTEAFF.

The DNA for the CDR3 is TGTGCCAGCAGTGAAGGTAGCTCCTTGAGGACCCAGTACTTC. Protein: CASSEGSSLRTQYF. The rearrangement joins TRBV12-3 or TRBV12-4 to TRBJ2-5; D is undetermined. Trimming stripped 5 bases from V and 7 bases from J, with 17 bases between. CDR3 length equals 14 residues.

The sample holds many counts of this clonotype. V gene TRBV6-1 combines with J gene TRBJ2-1; maybe TRBD2 (6 bases). Germline CDR1 MNHNS, CDR2 SASEGT. Trimming removed 2 bases from V and 10 bases from J, with 12 bases in between. CDR3 length: 13 residues. The CDR3 reads CASSEMAGNEQFF. CDR3 nucleotide sequence: TGTGCCAGCAGTGAAATGGCGGGGAACGAGCAGTTCTTC.

J is TRBJ1-3 and V is TRBV14; no reliable D call. V was cut by 2 bases and J by 3 bases, with 8 bases left in between. Germline CDR1 SGHDN, CDR2 FVKESK. The CDR3 has 14 amino acids. CDR3 bases: TGTGCCAGCAGCCAACAGGCTTATGGAAACACCATATATTTT. Its protein is CASSQQAYGNTIYF.

This sequence joins TRBV10-1 and TRBJ1-1; the D gene is possibly TRBD1 (5 bases). Between the trimmed V and J ends, which lost 3 bases and 0 bases, there was a span of 11 bases. This CDR3 region has 15 residues. Germline CDR1 and CDR2: WNHNN and SYGVQD (reference sequence). The CDR3 region is CASSDNRGVNTEAFF. CDR3 DNA sequence: TGCGCCAGCAGTGATAATAGGGGAGTGAACACTGAAGCTTTCTTT.

There are a few counts of this clonotype. This chain uses TRBV21-1 with TRBJ1-2. TRBV21-1 is a recognized pseudogene. The CDR3 length is 11 residues. In DNA form, the CDR3 reads TGTGCCAGCAGCAAGGGCTATGGCTACACCTTC. Translation gives CASSKGYGYTF.

This clonotype was detected a few times. The chain links TRBV7-9 to TRBJ2-7; D unresolved. Trimming stripped 5 bases from V and 5 bases from J, with 10 bases between. Looked up from germline, CDR1 is SEHNR and CDR2 is FQNEAQ (reference sequence). The CDR3 totals 12 residues. The CDR3 bases are TGTGCCAGCAGCGCACCCATAAACGAGCAGTACTTC. It specifies CASSAPINEQYF.

The chain has TRBV29-1 and TRBJ2-1; TRBD2 agrees at 11 bases. The V segment lost 2 bases and the J segment 0 bases; nucleotides outside the gene matches: 3. This CDR3 spans 16 amino acids. The germline CDR1 and CDR2 sequences are SQVTM and ANQGSEA. Here the CDR3 reads CSVESSGGASYNEQFF. The CDR3 DNA follows: TGCAGCGTTGAAAGTAGCGGGGGGGCCTCCTACAATGAGCAGTTCTTC.

The table lists this clonotype with a few counts. The J gene is TRBJ2-2, the V gene TRBV6-5; a possible D gene is TRBD1 (6 bases). The CDR3 is made up of 14 amino acids. Germline V gene lookup returns CDR1 MNHEY and CDR2 SVGAGI. With 1 base removed from V and 7 bases from J, the gap between germline ends came to 10 bases. The CDR3 region has the DNA TGTGCCAGCAGTTACTGGCAGGGGAACGGGGAGCTGTTTTTT. This translates into CASSYWQGNGELFF.

Points on this clonotype: The junction does not match germline at one end; this may be a read error. The chain couples TRBV7-9 to TRBJ1-1, with unresolved D. The CDR3 is 14 residues long. Germline V gene lookup returns CDR1 SEHNR and CDR2 FQNEAQ (reference sequence). The CDR3 nucleotides read TGTACCAGCAGCTTAGAGGAGGGTTGGCCTGAAGCTTTCTTT. It yields the protein CTSSLEEGWPEAFF.

At least ten counts were recorded for this clonotype. This rearrangement joins TRBV7-2 to TRBJ1-2; possible D gene TRBD1, 5 bases. V gave up 5 bases and J gave up 6 bases, with 16 bases separating them. This CDR3 contains 14 residues. Germline CDR1 reads SGHTA; CDR2 reads FQGNSA. The CDR3 nucleotides are TGTGCCAGCAGCCCCCCCGGCGTGGACAATGGCTACACCTTC. It encodes CASSPPGVDNGYTF.